This note documents a single T cell receptor beta chain sequence. The antigen remains unidentified. The data stem from a study of response to subunit inactivated influenza vaccine. V was clipped by 5 bases and J by 3 bases; unmatched bases: 8. The CDR3 spans 16 residues. Study results and limitations: Authors suggested each seasonal influenza vaccination recruits few new T cells.

MiXCR, applied by TCRdb to the RT-PCR reads, yields one record per CDR3 protein. The data show under 950,000 distinct CDR3 sequences, 20% to 25% seen once. The chain couples TRBV12-3 or TRBV12-4 to TRBJ2-1, with TRBD1 matching over 9 bases. This clonotype originated in a man in his forties or fifties who received an inactivated influenza vaccine. Sequenced material: PBMCs from blood, taken more than 4 days after vaccination. Here the CDR3 DNA reads TGTGCCAGCAGTCCTCCGGGACAGGGTCACTACAATGAGCAGTTCTTC. This gives the protein CASSPPGQGHYNEQFF.